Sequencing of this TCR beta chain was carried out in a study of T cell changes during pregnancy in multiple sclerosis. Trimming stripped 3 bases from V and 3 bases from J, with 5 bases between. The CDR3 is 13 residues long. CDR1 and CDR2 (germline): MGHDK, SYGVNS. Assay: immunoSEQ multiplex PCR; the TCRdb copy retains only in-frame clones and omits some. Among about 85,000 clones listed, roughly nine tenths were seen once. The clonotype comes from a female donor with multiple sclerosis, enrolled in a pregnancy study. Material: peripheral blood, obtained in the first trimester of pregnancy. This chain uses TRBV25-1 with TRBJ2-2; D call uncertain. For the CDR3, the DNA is TGTGCCAGCAGTGACGGTTACACCGGGGAGCTGTTTTTT. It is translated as CASSDGYTGELFF.